This T cell receptor (beta chain) appears in the sequencing data of a study of identical twins. MiXCR, run by TCRdb on the 5' RACE reads, gives a single entry per CDR3 protein. The sample lists some 660,000 distinct CDR3 sequences, 8% to 9% occurring once. Worth noting for this clonotype: A much bigger clone sits one base away, suggesting this may be a read error.

These data also featured in a second study, about yellow fever vaccine responses in identical twins.

The clonotype was recovered from a woman between 18 and 29 years old in good health. The specimen sequenced was PBMCs.

The DNA for the CDR3 is TGTGCCAGCAGCCCGATGGGAGGGAATGAGCAGCTCTTC. The encoded protein is CASSPMGGNEQLF. The chain uses TRBV5-5 and TRBJ2-1; TRBD2 agrees at 7 bases. Germline V gene sequence: CDR1 SGHKS, CDR2 YYEKEE (reference sequence). The CDR3 has 13 residues.